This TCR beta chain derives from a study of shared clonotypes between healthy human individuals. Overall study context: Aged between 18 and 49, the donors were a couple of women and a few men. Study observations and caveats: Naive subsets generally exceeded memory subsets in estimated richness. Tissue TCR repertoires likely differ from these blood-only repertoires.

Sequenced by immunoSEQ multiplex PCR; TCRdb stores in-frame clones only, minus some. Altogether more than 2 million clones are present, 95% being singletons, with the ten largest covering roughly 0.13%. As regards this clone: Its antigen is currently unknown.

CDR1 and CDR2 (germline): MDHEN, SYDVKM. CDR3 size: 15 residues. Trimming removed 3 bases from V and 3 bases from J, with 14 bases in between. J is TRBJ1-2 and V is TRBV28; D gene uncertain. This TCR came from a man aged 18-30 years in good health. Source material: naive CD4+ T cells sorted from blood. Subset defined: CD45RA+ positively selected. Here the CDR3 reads CASSFSGGNHYGYTF. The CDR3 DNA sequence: TGTGCCAGCAGTTTCTCGGGCGGGAACCACTATGGCTACACCTTC.